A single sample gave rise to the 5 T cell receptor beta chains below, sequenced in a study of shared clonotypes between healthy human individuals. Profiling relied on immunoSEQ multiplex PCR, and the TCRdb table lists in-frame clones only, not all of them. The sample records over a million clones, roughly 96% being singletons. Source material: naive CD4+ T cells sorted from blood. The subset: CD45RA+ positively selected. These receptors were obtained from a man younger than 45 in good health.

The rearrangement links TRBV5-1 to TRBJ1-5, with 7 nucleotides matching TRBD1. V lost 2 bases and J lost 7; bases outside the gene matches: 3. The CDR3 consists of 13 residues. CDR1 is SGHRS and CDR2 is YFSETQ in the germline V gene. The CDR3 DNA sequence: TGCGCCAGCAGCTTTGGGACAGACCAGCCCCAGCATTTT. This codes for CASSFGTDQPQHF.

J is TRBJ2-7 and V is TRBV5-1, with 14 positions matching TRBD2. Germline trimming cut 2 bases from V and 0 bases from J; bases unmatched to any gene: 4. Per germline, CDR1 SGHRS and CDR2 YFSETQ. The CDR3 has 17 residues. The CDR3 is CASSLRLAGGVSYEQYF. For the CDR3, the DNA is TGCGCCAGCAGCTTAAGACTAGCGGGAGGGGTCTCCTACGAGCAGTACTTC.

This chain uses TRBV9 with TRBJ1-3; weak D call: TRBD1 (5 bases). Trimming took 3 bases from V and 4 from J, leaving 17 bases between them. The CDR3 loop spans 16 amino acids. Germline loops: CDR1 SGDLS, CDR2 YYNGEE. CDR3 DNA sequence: TGTGCCAGCAGCGCAGGAGTCCCGGGACGGGGAAACACCATATATTTT. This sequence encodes CASSAGVPGRGNTIYF.

For the CDR3, the DNA is TGTGCCATCAGGGACAGCGGATTCTATGGCTACACCTTC. Translating gives CAIRDSGFYGYTF. The V gene is TRBV10-3, the J gene TRBJ1-2, with D tentatively TRBD1 (6 bases). The CDR3 has 13 amino acids. Per germline, CDR1 ENHRY and CDR2 SYGVKD. V was clipped by 6 bases and J by 4 bases, with 12 bases between them.

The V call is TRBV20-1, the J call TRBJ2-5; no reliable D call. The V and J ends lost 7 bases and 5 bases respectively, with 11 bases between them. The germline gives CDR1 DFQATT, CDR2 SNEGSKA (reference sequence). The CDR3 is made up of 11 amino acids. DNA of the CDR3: TGCAGTGGCAGGAACTTGGAGACCCAGTACTTC. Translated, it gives CSGRNLETQYF.